This T cell receptor (beta chain) was identified in a study of a mutant IDH1 vaccine in newly diagnosed glioma. The time point denotes: week 11, during vaccination. Alongside topical imiquimod, each dose of vaccine comprised 300 ug of mutant IDH1 20-mer peptide. Profiling relied on immunoSEQ multiplex PCR, and the TCRdb table lists in-frame clones only, not all of them. The repertoire consists of 50,000 or so clones, with 75% to 95% occurring once and the leading ten covering over 2%. As for this clone: Its specificity is unknown.

The CDR3 consists of 15 residues. Germline loops: CDR1 SGHTA, CDR2 FQGNSA. V was shortened by 4 bases and J by 8 bases, with 17 bases between the two germline ends. Regarding the study as a whole: With respect to changes in top peripheral T cell clonotypes, pseudoprogression seemed unrelated. In approximately 93% of patients, immune responses induced by the vaccine occurred.

The TCR comes from a man between 45 and 60 years old with glioma. V and J are TRBV7-2 and TRBJ2-2; the D gene is possibly TRBD1 (6 bases). Sequenced material: PBMCs, taken from a glioma patient whose treatment included an IDH1 peptide vaccine. CDR3 nucleotide sequence: TGTGCCAGCAGCTCGGACAGCCGGAAATCTGGGGAGCTGTTTTTT. This encodes CASSSDSRKSGELFF.